Presented here are 23 T cell receptor beta chains from one specimen sequenced in a study of cytomegalovirus exposure and HLA in healthy donors. Clones were read by immunoSEQ multiplex PCR, and TCRdb kept only the in-frame ones, dropping some. Here the sample spans some 180,000 clones, 86% being singletons. Specimen: PBMCs. The receptors were sampled from a young man in good health and CMV-seropositive.

The chain couples TRBV6-5 to TRBJ2-1, with 8 bases that match TRBD1. This CDR3 is 12 amino acids long. The germline V gene encodes CDR1 MNHEY and CDR2 SVGAGI. V lost 5 bases and J lost 8; bases outside the gene matches: 2. CDR3 bases: TGTGCCAGCAGTGGGACAGGCTATGAGCAGTTCTTC. It translates to CASSGTGYEQFF.

J is TRBJ1-4 and V is TRBV6-6; D gene unclear. The CDR3 runs 14 residues. CDR1 and CDR2 (germline): MNHNY, SVGAGI (reference sequence). V gave up 7 bases and J gave up 5 bases, with 14 bases separating them. In nucleotides, the CDR3 is TGTGCCAGCAACCGACCACCTGTAAATGAAAAACTGTTTTTT. As protein: CASNRPPVNEKLFF.

The gene calls are TRBV5-1 and TRBJ2-5; 9 bases are shared with TRBD1. Germline V gene data show CDR1 as SGHRS and CDR2 as YFSETQ. The CDR3 contains 18 residues. V lost 1 base, J lost 4 bases, and 14 bases stayed unmatched. The CDR3 DNA reads as TGCGCCAGCAGCTTGCCCAGAACAGGGGGCGCGGATGTAGAGACCCAGTACTTC. It is translated as CASSLPRTGGADVETQYF.

The CDR3 loop is CASSPRGRQGAYEQYF. As DNA, the CDR3 is TGTGCCAGCAGCCCCCGCGGCCGACAGGGGGCCTACGAGCAGTACTTC. The chain recombines TRBV7-2 with TRBJ2-7; TRBD1 aligns across 9 bases. Germline lookup yields CDR1 SGHTA and CDR2 FQGNSA. The V and J ends lost 5 bases and 2 bases, in that order; junction bases with no gene match: 10. This CDR3 region has 16 residues.

The chain combines TRBV7-3 with TRBJ2-5; D call uncertain. The CDR3 is 14 residues long. Trimming removed 8 bases at V and 0 bases at J, with 13 bases between. Germline V gene data show CDR1 as SGHTA and CDR2 as FQGTGA. In DNA, the CDR3 is TGTGCCAGCGAATTGTTTGGGGACCAAGAGACCCAGTACTTC. Its translation is CASELFGDQETQYF.

This chain connects TRBV9 to TRBJ1-4, with no clear D. This CDR3 spans 15 amino acids. Germline V gene lookup returns CDR1 SGDLS and CDR2 YYNGEE. V was trimmed by 0 bases and J by 0 bases, leaving 6 bases between them. CDR3 DNA: TGTGCCAGCAGCGTAGGGTCTGCAACTAATGAAAAACTGTTTTTT. It codes for CASSVGSATNEKLFF.

The chain carries TRBV9 and TRBJ2-2, with TRBD1 as a possible D gene (6 bases). Germline assignment: CDR1 SGDLS and CDR2 YYNGEE. The ends were cut back, 4 bases at V and 1 base at J, with 8 bases in the middle. This CDR3 has 14 residues. The CDR3 loop reads CASSWGQNTGELFF. CDR3 nucleotide sequence: TGTGCCAGCAGCTGGGGACAGAACACCGGGGAGCTGTTTTTT.

The gene calls are TRBV27 and TRBJ2-3, with D uncertain. The V gene lost 6 bases and the J gene lost 4 bases, with 17 bases spanning the gap. The CDR3 runs 15 residues. Germline V CDR1 and CDR2: MNHEY, SMNVEV (reference sequence). Here the CDR3 reads CASSTTRFSPDTQYF. CDR3 bases: TGTGCCAGCAGCACGACACGATTCTCTCCAGATACGCAGTATTTT.

This rearrangement joins TRBV5-5 to TRBJ1-4, with TRBD1 matching over 11 bases. The CDR3 covers 16 residues. Per the germline V gene, CDR1 is SGHKS and CDR2 is YYEKEE (reference sequence). The J segment lost 8 bases and the V segment lost 0 bases, leaving 6 bases of the junction unmatched. The CDR3 nucleotides read TGTGCCAGCAGCTTGGCCAAAGGGACAGGGGGAGAAAAACTGTTTTTT. It yields the protein CASSLAKGTGGEKLFF.

The V and J genes are TRBV11-2 and TRBJ2-7, with D perhaps TRBD2 (5 bases). There are 12 residues in the CDR3. Germline-derived CDR1 and CDR2 are SGHAT and FQNNGV. The V gene lost 5 bases and the J gene lost 7 bases, with 12 bases spanning the gap. DNA of the CDR3: TGTGCCAGCAGCCTCAGGACGGGGGAGCAGTACTTC. Translation gives CASSLRTGEQYF.

The chain joins TRBV4-1 to TRBJ2-1; no firm D call. V lost 1 base and J lost 0, with 10 bases in between. Looked up from germline, CDR1 is MGHRA and CDR2 is YSYEKL. This CDR3 region has 16 residues. The CDR3 loop reads CASSQVLRSSYNEQFF. CDR3 sequence (DNA): TGCGCCAGCAGCCAAGTACTCCGGAGCTCCTACAATGAGCAGTTCTTC.

J is TRBJ2-5 and V is TRBV18; 11 nucleotides line up with TRBD1. This CDR3 spans 18 amino acids. After removal of 3 bases from V and 5 bases from J, the junction contained 14 bases not matched to a gene. Germline assignment: CDR1 KGHSH and CDR2 LQKENI. The CDR3 DNA follows: TGTGCCAGCTCACCCCGCTTACCTGGGACAGGGGGTCGGGAGACCCAGTACTTC. Its protein product is CASSPRLPGTGGRETQYF.

This clone was counted a single time. J is TRBJ2-1 and V is TRBV11-2; the D gene could be TRBD1 or TRBD2 (5 bases each). The length of the CDR3 is 14 residues. V was clipped by 5 bases and J by 7 bases, with 15 bases between them. Germline V gene lookup returns CDR1 SGHAT and CDR2 FQNNGV. CDR3 DNA sequence: TGTGCCAGCAGCCTAACCGGGACGAAGAATGAGCAGTTCTTC. Translating gives CASSLTGTKNEQFF.

J is TRBJ2-7 and V is TRBV5-1, with 7 nucleotides matching TRBD2. CDR1 and CDR2 from the germline V gene are SGHRS and YFSETQ. The length of the CDR3 is 14 residues. The V segment lost 0 bases and the J segment 2 bases; nucleotides outside the gene matches: 2. DNA for the CDR3: TGCGCCAGCAGCTTGGAGGGAGGGCCCTACGAGCAGTACTTC. Encoded protein: CASSLEGGPYEQYF.

In DNA, the CDR3 is TGCGCCAGCAGCTTGGCCCAGGGCGTGTTGAGCACAGATACGCAGTATTTT. Its protein is CASSLAQGVLSTDTQYF. This chain links TRBV5-1 with TRBJ2-3, with D possibly matching TRBD1 (5 bases). The CDR3 totals 17 residues. Trimming left V 0 bases short and J 0 bases short, with 14 bases between. Germline loops: CDR1 SGHRS, CDR2 YFSETQ.

The chain recombines TRBV30 with TRBJ2-7; 8 bases are a match to TRBD1. The germline gives CDR1 GTSNPN, CDR2 SVGIG (reference sequence). The CDR3 extends over 13 amino acids. Trimming took 1 base from V and 4 from J; bases not matched to a gene: 3. As DNA, the CDR3 is TGTGCCTGGAGTGGACAGGGGTGGTACGAGCAGTACTTC. It specifies CAWSGQGWYEQYF.

This chain joins TRBV29-1 and TRBJ2-1; 14 bases agree with TRBD2. Germline V gene sequence: CDR1 SQVTM, CDR2 ANQGSEA. The CDR3 totals 16 residues. After removal of 7 bases from V and 6 bases from J, the junction contained 11 bases not matched to a gene. CDR3 nucleotides: TGCAGCGCCCTGGGACTAGCGGGAGTATCGGCCAATGAGCAGTTCTTC. Protein sequence: CSALGLAGVSANEQFF.

This clone was counted between two and nine times. The genes are TRBV27 and TRBJ1-5; D is unresolved. CDR3 length: 16 amino acids. The germline V gene has CDR1 MNHEY and CDR2 SMNVEV (reference sequence). V dropped 0 bases and J dropped 0 bases, with 9 bases sitting between them. CDR3 sequence: CASSLSGGHSNQPQHF. CDR3 coding DNA: TGTGCCAGCAGTTTATCGGGCGGGCATAGCAATCAGCCCCAGCATTTT.

The chain recombines TRBV6-1 with TRBJ1-2; a possible D gene is TRBD1 (5 bases). Trimming stripped 1 base from V and 0 bases from J, with 12 bases between. The germline V gene has CDR1 MNHNS and CDR2 SASEGT. This CDR3 contains 16 residues. The CDR3 DNA reads as TGTGCCAGCAGTGAAGACTCCCGAGGGGCTAACTATGGCTACACCTTC. Protein sequence: CASSEDSRGANYGYTF.

This clone was counted between two and nine times. The chain employs TRBV5-6 and TRBJ1-6; no clear D. The germline V and J ends were trimmed by 4 bases and 8 bases, with 10 bases remaining between them. CDR1 is SGHDT and CDR2 is YYEEEE in the germline V gene. The CDR3 totals 13 residues. DNA for the CDR3: TGTGCCAGCAGCCCTAGTGGGTATTCACCCCTCCACTTT. The encoded protein is CASSPSGYSPLHF.

About this clone itself: This sample includes further DNA sequences coding for the same CDR3. The chain employs TRBV6-1 and TRBJ2-7; D is uncertain. The CDR3 runs 12 residues. V dropped 2 bases and J dropped 4 bases, with 6 bases sitting between them. Germline V CDR1 and CDR2: MNHNS, SASEGT. The CDR3 is CASSETVYEQYF. The CDR3 DNA is TGTGCCAGCAGTGAAACCGTATACGAGCAGTACTTC.

V gene TRBV7-9 combines with J gene TRBJ1-2, with a weak D call TRBD1 (5 bases). Per germline, CDR1 SEHNR and CDR2 FQNEAQ (reference sequence). The CDR3 totals 14 residues. V was shortened by 3 bases and J by 7 bases, with 15 bases between the two germline ends. CDR3 coding DNA: TGTGCCAGCAGCTTTACGTCCCAGGGCCCTGGCTACACCTTC. This translates into CASSFTSQGPGYTF.

This chain links TRBV9 with TRBJ1-6; D remains ambiguous. This CDR3 spans 15 amino acids. V was clipped by 0 bases and J by 5 bases, with 9 bases between them. Germline-derived CDR1 and CDR2 are SGDLS and YYNGEE. The CDR3 here is CASSVESRDNSPLHF. The CDR3, as DNA: TGTGCCAGCAGCGTAGAGTCGAGAGATAATTCACCCCTCCACTTT.